This is a list of T cell receptor beta chains from one sample in a study of cytomegalovirus exposure and HLA in healthy donors. The table came from immunoSEQ multiplex PCR; TCRdb's copy has only in-frame clones and leaves some out. The sample has about 96,000 clones; more than 65% are singletons. Sequencing input: PBMCs. Receptors were obtained from a man younger than 40 in good health and CMV-seronegative. Both conserved end residues are part of each CDR3. Fields, in order: clone size, V gene, D gene, J gene, CDR3 protein, CDR3 DNA. D genes are given only for firm matches. The size of a clone is reported for some rows only, either as once, few or many, or as a class for expanded clones.

>.|TRBV6-5|.|TRBJ1-5
CASSEQGMSQPQHF
TGTGCCAGCTCAGAACAGGGAATGAGTCAGCCCCAGCATTTT
>.|TRBV4-1|.|TRBJ2-5
CASSIGLVQETQYF
TGCGCCAGCAGCATAGGACTGGTCCAAGAGACCCAGTACTTC
>.|TRBV7-8|.|TRBJ2-7
CASSLKAGLGLYEQYF
TGTGCCAGCAGCTTAAAGGCAGGGCTAGGGCTCTACGAGCAGTACTTC
>.|TRBV30|.|TRBJ1-5
CACGAGGEQPQHF
TGTGCCTGCGGGGCAGGCGGGGAGCAGCCCCAGCATTTT
>.|TRBV2|.|TRBJ1-6
CASSAPRGNSPLHF
TGTGCCAGCAGCGCCCCCAGGGGCAATTCACCCCTCCACTTT
>.|TRBV5-1|TRBD1|TRBJ2-3
CASSPGQDVLTDTQYF
TGCGCCAGCAGCCCGGGACAGGATGTCTTGACAGATACGCAGTATTTT
>.|TRBV27|TRBD1|TRBJ2-2
CASSYRGHFSGELFF
TGTGCCAGCTCGTACAGGGGGCATTTTTCCGGGGAGCTGTTTTTT
>.|TRBV2|TRBD1|TRBJ2-7
CASTNRGLGEQYF
TGTGCCAGCACTAACAGGGGGCTAGGGGAGCAGTACTTC
>few|TRBV15|.|TRBJ1-1
CATTRSQPGAEAFF
TGTGCCACCACACGGAGCCAACCGGGGGCTGAAGCTTTCTTT
>.|TRBV19|.|TRBJ1-2
CASDPGQDYGYTF
TGTGCCAGTGATCCAGGCCAAGACTATGGCTACACCTTC
>.|TRBV18|TRBD1|TRBJ1-5
CASSPDREDQPQHF
TGTGCCAGCTCACCGGACAGGGAAGATCAGCCCCAGCATTTT
>.|TRBV14|.|TRBJ1-1
CASSQLGLKNTEAFF
TGTGCCAGCAGCCAGTTAGGACTGAAGAACACTGAAGCTTTCTTT
>.|TRBV12-5|TRBD1|TRBJ1-2
CASGKGTGNNYGYTF
TGTGCTAGTGGTAAAGGGACAGGGAATAACTATGGCTACACCTTC
>few|TRBV5-1|.|TRBJ2-2
CASSLDIMGASGELFF
TGCGCCAGCAGCTTGGATATTATGGGGGCCAGCGGGGAGCTGTTTTTT
>.|TRBV27|.|TRBJ2-7
CASSFGDSSYEQYF
TGTGCCAGCAGTTTTGGAGACAGCTCCTACGAGCAGTACTTC
>.|TRBV6-1|TRBD1|TRBJ1-5
CASSGTGFINQPQHF
TGTGCCAGCAGTGGGACAGGGTTTATTAATCAGCCCCAGCATTTT
>.|TRBV7-9|TRBD2|TRBJ2-1
CASSTASGGGSYNEQFF
TGTGCCAGCAGCACTGCTAGCGGGGGAGGCTCCTACAATGAGCAGTTCTTC
>.|TRBV29-1|.|TRBJ1-1
CSASGQEGTEAFF
TGCAGCGCATCGGGGCAGGAGGGCACTGAAGCTTTCTTT
>once|TRBV29-1|TRBD1|TRBJ2-7
CSVVLEGQVSYEQYF
TGCAGCGTTGTATTGGAGGGACAGGTCTCCTACGAGCAGTACTTC
>once|TRBV5-4|TRBD1|TRBJ1-2
CASKFGTGGLIYGYTF
TGTGCCAGCAAGTTCGGCACAGGGGGATTGATTTATGGCTACACCTTC
>.|TRBV4-3|TRBD2|TRBJ2-1
CASSRVSTSGGNEQFF
TGCGCCAGCAGCCGGGTTTCGACTAGCGGGGGCAATGAGCAGTTCTTC
>.|TRBV13|.|TRBJ2-7
CASSLDAGNYEQYF
TGTGCCAGCAGCTTAGATGCAGGGAACTACGAGCAGTACTTC
>.|TRBV2|TRBD2|TRBJ2-3
CASRTSGGTADTQYF
TGTGCCAGCAGGACTAGCGGGGGGACGGCAGATACGCAGTATTTT
>.|TRBV28|.|TRBJ1-1
CASSLDSLNTEAFF
TGTGCCAGCAGTTTGGACAGTCTCAACACTGAAGCTTTCTTT
>.|TRBV27|.|TRBJ1-4
CASSFFGRGGEKLFF
TGTGCCAGCAGTTTTTTCGGCAGGGGTGGTGAAAAACTGTTTTTT
>few|TRBV6-1|TRBD2|TRBJ2-7
CASSETVAGAYEQYF
TGTGCCAGCAGTGAAACGGTGGCGGGAGCCTACGAGCAGTACTTC
>.|TRBV19|TRBD1|TRBJ1-5
CASSTPPTGVQPQHF
TGTGCCAGTAGTACCCCCCCGACAGGGGTTCAGCCCCAGCATTTT
>.|TRBV6-1|.|TRBJ1-5
CASSGQSGNQPQHF
TGTGCCAGCAGTGGACAGTCAGGCAATCAGCCCCAGCATTTT
>.|TRBV27|.|TRBJ2-1
CASSIQGSYNEQFF
TGTGCCAGCAGTATACAGGGTTCCTACAATGAGCAGTTCTTC
>few|TRBV30|.|TRBJ1-1
CAWSHLGAANTEAFF
TGTGCCTGGAGTCATCTTGGTGCGGCGAACACTGAAGCTTTCTTT
>.|TRBV2|.|TRBJ1-1
CASRPGVLVEAFF
TGTGCCAGCAGGCCAGGGGTATTGGTTGAAGCTTTCTTT
>few|TRBV27|TRBD1|TRBJ2-3
CASGYGTATDTQYF
TGTGCCAGCGGCTACGGGACAGCCACAGATACGCAGTATTTT